This TCR beta chain was observed in a study of beta chain features in type 1 diabetes (dated by TCRdb to the late 2010s). In terms of the full investigation: No differences in mean age, gender distribution, total cell number or subset yield were found between patients and healthy donors. The study compared the TCRB repertoires of sorted circulating CD4+ T cell subsets in recently diagnosed type 1 diabetes patients with those in matched healthy donors. Regulatory and stem cell-like memory subsets were isolated from only 8 patients and about eight healthy donors, whereas naive and central memory subsets came from all 30 or so donors. Across all samples, roughly 110,000,000 sorted cells were examined, and cell number per subset correlated strongly with RNA yield. What the research found in general, with its limitations: The naive, central memory and regulatory TCRB repertoires appeared to resemble one another more closely among patients than among healthy donors. Because cDNA was sequenced instead of genomic DNA, highly expressing activated cells could be over-represented, though the groups showed no difference in activation or CD3 levels. A moderate but significant shortening of TCRB CDR3 length was observed in type 1 diabetes patients in all four CD4+ subsets. Fewer insertions and more nucleotide deletions at VDJ recombination sites were observed in patients with type 1 diabetes, implying thymic rearrangement abnormalities. PCR may preferentially amplify shorter templates, but because patient and control samples were amplified and corrected together, any resulting skew would affect both groups equally. HLA sub-analyses involved small numbers of individuals, so any influence of HLA type on TCRB rearrangement remained unresolved.

With respect to this clone: Its antigen is currently not known. No base quality values were provided; no much bigger clone lies one nucleotide off.

A single peripheral blood draw of approximately 0.11 L on average was collected from each donor into heparinised tubes. A BD FACSAria II and a panel including CD45RO, CCR7, CD25, CD127, CD95 and CD27 were used to sort naive, central memory, regulatory and stem cell-like memory CD4+ T cells. A purity above 95% was achieved for all sorted populations. PBMCs were isolated immediately by Lymphoprep density gradient centrifugation and stained directly without culture. So that batch effects would be minimized, each experiment stained and sorted samples in pairs, pairing one healthy donor with one patient. The entire amount of isolated RNA was reverse transcribed using the High Capacity cDNA Reverse Transcription Kit, so the sequenced TCRB transcripts were expressed ones. Naive, central memory and regulatory T cell samples underwent deep immunoSEQ sequencing, averaging around 3.6 million total reads per sample. Sorted cells were lysed in RLT buffer, and RNA was extracted using DNase-treated RNeasy Micro or Mini kits according to cell number. To prevent cross-contamination, every cell subset was processed on its own, while patient and healthy donor samples were processed together. The immunoSEQ multiplex PCR was used to amplify TCRB sequences from cDNA, yielding 87-bp fragments that span the CDR3 region. Sequencing of the amplicons was performed on the Illumina HiSeq platform. Per the source publication's procedure: Synthetic template baselines were used to correct PCR bias computationally, reads within Hamming distance 2 were collapsed, and singletons that could not be merged were discarded. Reads were aligned against IMGT so that V, D and J genes, CDR3 length and insertions or deletions at six rearrangement sites could be assigned. Within each subset, clonotype counts were normalized to sorted cell number, and only after that were true diversity and Gini coefficients computed with the tcR R package. The overlap coefficient, calculated on TCRB nucleotide sequences, was used to quantify repertoire sharing. Out-of-frame TCRB sequences from naive cells were analyzed to stand in for the pre-selection repertoire. Here the immuneACCESS table is served through TCRdb, limited to in-frame sequences with V and J called. Missing clones are a known gap in these copies; in checked studies unresolved V genes cover under half, and the rest lacks a known reason. V, J and clone size are those of that table, while D and trimming were read from the DNA. The sample data list around 450,000 clones, and approximately 10% of these were observed just once. The top ten constitute 0.035% to 0.05% of the sample.

The sequenced sample consisted of naive CD4+ T cells from blood. The intended sense of this specimen's cell subset or site label: true naive CD4+ T cells. The TCR was taken from a woman aged 18-35 years in good health.

The CDR3 loop reads CASSSQGGGETQYF. In nucleotide form, the sequence is TGTGCCAGCAGCTCCCAGGGTGGCGGAGAGACCCAGTACTTC. Here the chain combines TRBV11-2 and TRBJ2-5; matching of 5 bases hints at TRBD1 as the D gene. Taken from the germline V gene, the CDR1 and CDR2 loops are SGHAT and FQNNGV. The V end loses 4 bases and the J end loses 4 bases, and a stretch of 13 bases separates them. The CDR3 starts with the cysteine, ends with the phenylalanine, and has 14 residues. The DNA shown is the 42-base CDR3, in frame from base 1.